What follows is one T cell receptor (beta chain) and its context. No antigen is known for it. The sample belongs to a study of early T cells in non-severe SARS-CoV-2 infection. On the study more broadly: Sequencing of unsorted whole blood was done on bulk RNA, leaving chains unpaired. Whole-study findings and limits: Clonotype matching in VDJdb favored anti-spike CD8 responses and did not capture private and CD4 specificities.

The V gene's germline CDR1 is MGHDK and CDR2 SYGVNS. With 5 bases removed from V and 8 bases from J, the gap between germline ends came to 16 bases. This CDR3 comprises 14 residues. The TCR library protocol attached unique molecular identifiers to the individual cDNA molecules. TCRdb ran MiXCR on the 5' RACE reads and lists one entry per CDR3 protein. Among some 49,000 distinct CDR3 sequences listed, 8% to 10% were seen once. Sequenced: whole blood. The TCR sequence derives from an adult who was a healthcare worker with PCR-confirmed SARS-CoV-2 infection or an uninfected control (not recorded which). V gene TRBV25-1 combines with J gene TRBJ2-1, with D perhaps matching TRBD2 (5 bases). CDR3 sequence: CASSSWEYNDEQFF. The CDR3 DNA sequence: TGTGCCAGCAGTAGTTGGGAGTACAATGATGAGCAGTTCTTC.